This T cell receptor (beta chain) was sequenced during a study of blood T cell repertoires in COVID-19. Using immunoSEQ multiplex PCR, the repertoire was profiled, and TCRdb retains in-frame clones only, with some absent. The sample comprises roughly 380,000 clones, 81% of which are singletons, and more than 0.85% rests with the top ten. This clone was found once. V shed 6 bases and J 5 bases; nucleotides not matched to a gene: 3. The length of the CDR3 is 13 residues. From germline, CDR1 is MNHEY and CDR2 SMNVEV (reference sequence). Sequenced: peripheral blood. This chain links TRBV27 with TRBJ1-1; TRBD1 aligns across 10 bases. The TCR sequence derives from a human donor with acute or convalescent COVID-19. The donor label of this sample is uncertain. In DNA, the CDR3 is TGTGCCAGCAGACGGACAGGGGGTACTGAAGCTTTCTTT. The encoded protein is CASRRTGGTEAFF.